These 15 T cell receptor beta chains share one sample of origin, sequenced in a study of shared clonotypes between healthy human individuals. Profiled with immunoSEQ multiplex PCR; TCRdb holds only in-frame clones, not every one. Here the sample spans some 2.4 million clones, over 85% being singletons. Source material: naive CD4+ T cells from PBMCs. Subset: CD45RA+ positively selected. The source is a man younger than 35 in good health. Some clones in this sample may be carry-over from other donors' samples.

This chain joins TRBV9 and TRBJ1-4, with no clear D. The CDR3 is made up of 14 amino acids. Trimming left V 2 bases short and J 2 bases short, with 7 bases between. Germline V lookup: CDR1 SGDLS, CDR2 YYNGEE. CDR3 coding DNA: TGTGCCAGCAGCGTCTGGCCCACTAATGAAAAACTGTTTTTT. It yields the protein CASSVWPTNEKLFF.

The chain carries TRBV6-1 and TRBJ1-4; D perhaps matches TRBD1 (5 bases). Trimming removed 4 bases from V and 8 bases from J, with 17 bases in between. The germline gives CDR1 MNHNS, CDR2 SASEGT. This CDR3 has 15 residues. The CDR3 here is CASSVQTGLGEKLFF. CDR3 DNA: TGTGCCAGCAGTGTCCAGACGGGGCTTGGGGAAAAACTGTTTTTT.

The rearrangement joins TRBV11-1 to TRBJ2-5; tentative D call: TRBD1 (6 bases). Trimming pared 5 bases from V and 11 bases from J, leaving 12 bases between. CDR3 length equals 11 residues. Germline V gives CDR1 SGHAT, CDR2 FQDESV (reference sequence). Here the CDR3 reads CASSVGGEQYF. The DNA of the CDR3 is TGTGCCAGCAGCGTAGGGGGTGAGCAGTACTTC.

The chain employs TRBV6-5 and TRBJ2-5; possibly TRBD1 for D (6 bases). The better agreement between TRBJ2-7 and the DNA end casts doubt on the J call. The CDR3 totals 14 residues. Germline lookup yields CDR1 MNHEY and CDR2 SVGAGI. The CDR3 is CASRGAGTTYEQYF. The CDR3 DNA reads TGTGCCAGCAGGGGGGCCGGGACAACCTACGAGCAGTACTTC.

Details on this clone: The sample carries other DNA sequences with the same CDR3. The chain employs TRBV29-1 and TRBJ1-1, with D perhaps matching TRBD1 (6 bases). With 4 bases removed from V and 1 base from J, the gap between germline ends came to 10 bases. There are 13 residues in the CDR3. Germline CDR1 reads SQVTM; CDR2 reads ANQGSEA. The CDR3 here is CSVVGGRNTEAFF. In DNA, the CDR3 is TGCAGCGTTGTAGGGGGTCGGAACACTGAAGCTTTCTTT.

The chain recombines TRBV27 with TRBJ2-7; tentatively, D is TRBD1 (5 bases). The CDR3 has 17 amino acids. Germline loops: CDR1 MNHEY, CDR2 SMNVEV (reference sequence). Trimming pared 0 bases from V and 2 bases from J, leaving 17 bases between. CDR3 region: CASSLSPNRQPPYEQYF. The CDR3 DNA follows: TGTGCCAGCAGTTTATCCCCAAACCGACAGCCACCCTACGAGCAGTACTTC.

This clone was detected only a few times. The chain is built from TRBV5-4 and TRBJ2-2; D perhaps matches TRBD2 (5 bases). Trimming shortened V by 1 base and J by 1 base, and 11 bases separated the two germline ends. Looked up from germline, CDR1 is SGHNT and CDR2 is YYREEE (reference sequence). The length of the CDR3 is 16 residues. The CDR3 is CASSLLSGLNTGELFF. The CDR3 nucleotides read TGTGCCAGCAGCTTGTTAAGCGGTTTGAACACCGGGGAGCTGTTTTTT.

This clone was picked up one time. Compared with germline, one end of the junction differs, possibly owing to a read error. The rearrangement links TRBV2 to TRBJ2-7; perhaps D is TRBD1 or TRBD2 (5 bases each). The germline CDR1 and CDR2 sequences are SNHLY and FYNNEI. This CDR3 region has 14 residues. Written as DNA, the CDR3 is TGTGCCAGCAGTGAGTATTCGACAGCGGTTCGCGTGGGCTTC. Protein product: CASSEYSTAVRVGF.

The rearrangement joins TRBV7-3 to TRBJ2-7; 7 nucleotides align to TRBD1. The length of the CDR3 is 16 residues. Trimming at V came to 2 bases and at J to 2 bases, leaving 9 bases not matched to a gene. Germline V lookup: CDR1 SGHTA, CDR2 FQGTGA. CDR3 bases: TGTGCCAGCAGCTTAGTTGGGACAGAGAATACCTACGAGCAGTACTTC. Its translation is CASSLVGTENTYEQYF.

The genes are TRBV28 and TRBJ1-2; 7 positions match TRBD1. CDR1 is MDHEN, CDR2 SYDVKM, per germline. CDR3 length: 16 residues. Unmatched junction bases numbered 13, after V lost 5 bases and J lost 4 bases. CDR3 nucleotide sequence: TGTGCCAGCAGTCCCTCCCCGGGACAGCTTTTCTATGGCTACACCTTC. This encodes CASSPSPGQLFYGYTF.

The chain combines TRBV4-1 with TRBJ1-4, with 12 nucleotides matching TRBD1. This CDR3 region has 20 residues. Germline CDR1 reads MGHRA; CDR2 reads YSYEKL. Unmatched junction bases numbered 17, after V lost 2 bases and J lost 7 bases. CDR3 amino acids: CASSQREALLPGQGAEKLFF. For the CDR3, the DNA is TGCGCCAGCAGCCAACGTGAGGCGTTACTCCCGGGACAGGGGGCTGAAAAACTGTTTTTT.

This clone occurred once. The chain combines TRBV6-6 with TRBJ2-7, with D unclear. This CDR3 is 11 amino acids long. In germline, CDR1 is MNHNY, CDR2 SVGAGI (reference sequence). Trimming took 4 bases from V and 9 from J, leaving 10 bases between them. CDR3 nucleotide sequence: TGTGCCAGCAGTTCCCCCCCCGTGCAGTACTTC. This encodes CASSSPPVQYF.

The chain employs TRBV30 and TRBJ1-1; D unresolved. Germline V CDR1 and CDR2: GTSNPN, SVGIG (reference sequence). Between the trimmed V and J ends, which lost 4 bases and 2 bases, there was a span of 11 bases. The CDR3 has 13 residues. The CDR3 loop is CAWTIDTNTEAFF. The CDR3 DNA reads TGTGCCTGGACTATAGACACAAACACTGAAGCTTTCTTT.

About this clone itself: Other DNA sequences of this sample code for an identical CDR3. This chain uses TRBV5-1 with TRBJ1-1, with D uncertain. Germline CDR1 is SGHRS and CDR2 is YFSETQ. The CDR3 consists of 14 residues. V lost 1 base and J 0 bases, leaving 7 bases between the germline ends. This CDR3 reads CASSLLSVNTEAFF. The CDR3 DNA reads as TGCGCCAGCAGCTTGCTGTCGGTGAACACTGAAGCTTTCTTT.

J is TRBJ2-7 and V is TRBV5-1, with a weak D call TRBD1 (6 bases). CDR3 length: 15 amino acids. Germline CDR1 reads SGHRS; CDR2 reads YFSETQ. With 4 bases removed from V and 0 bases from J, the gap between germline ends came to 14 bases. The CDR3 DNA reads TGCGCCAGCAGCCAAGACAGGACCTTCTCCTACGAGCAGTACTTC. It codes for CASSQDRTFSYEQYF.